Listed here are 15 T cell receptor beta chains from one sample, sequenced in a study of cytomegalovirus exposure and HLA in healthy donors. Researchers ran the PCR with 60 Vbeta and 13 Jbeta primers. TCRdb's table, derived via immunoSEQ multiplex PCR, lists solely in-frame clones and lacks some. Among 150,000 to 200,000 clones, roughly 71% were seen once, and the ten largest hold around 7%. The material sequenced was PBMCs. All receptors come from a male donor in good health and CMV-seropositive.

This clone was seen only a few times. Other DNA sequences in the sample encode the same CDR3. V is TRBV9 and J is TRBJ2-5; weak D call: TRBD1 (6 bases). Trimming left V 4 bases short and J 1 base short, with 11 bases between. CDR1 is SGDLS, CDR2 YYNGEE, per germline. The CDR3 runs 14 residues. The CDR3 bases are TGTGCCAGCAGCATACAGGGCTTCCAAGAGACCCAGTACTTC. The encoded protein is CASSIQGFQETQYF. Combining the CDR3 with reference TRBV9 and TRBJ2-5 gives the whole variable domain DSGVTQTPKHLITATGQRVTLRCSPRSGDLSVYWYQQSLDQGLQFLIQYYNGEERAKGNILERFSAQQFPDLHSELNLSSLELGDSALYFCASSIQGFQETQYFGPGTRLLVL.

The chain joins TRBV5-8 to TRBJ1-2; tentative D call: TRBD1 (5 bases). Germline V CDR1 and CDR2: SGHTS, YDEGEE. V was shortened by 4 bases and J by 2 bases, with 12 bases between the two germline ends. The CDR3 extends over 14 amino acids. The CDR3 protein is CASSVGTFNYGYTF. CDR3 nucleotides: TGTGCCAGCAGCGTCGGGACTTTCAACTATGGCTACACCTTC. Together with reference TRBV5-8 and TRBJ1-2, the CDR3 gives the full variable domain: EAGVTQSPTHLIKTRGQQATLRCSPISGHTSVYWYQQALGLGLQFLLWYDEGEERNRGNFPPRFSGRQFPNYSSELNVNALELEDSALYLCASSVGTFNYGYTFGSGTRLTVV.

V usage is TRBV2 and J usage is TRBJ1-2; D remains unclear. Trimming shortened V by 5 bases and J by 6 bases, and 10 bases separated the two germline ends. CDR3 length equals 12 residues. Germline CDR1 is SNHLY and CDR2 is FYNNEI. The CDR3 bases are TGTGCCAGCAGTCCTGACATGGATGGCTACACCTTC. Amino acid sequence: CASSPDMDGYTF.

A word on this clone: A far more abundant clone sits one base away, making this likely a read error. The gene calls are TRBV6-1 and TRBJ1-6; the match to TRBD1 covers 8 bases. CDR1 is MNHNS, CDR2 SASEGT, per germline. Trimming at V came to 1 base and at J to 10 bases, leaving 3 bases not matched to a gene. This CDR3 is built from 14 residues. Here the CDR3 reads CASSEGPGGSPLHF. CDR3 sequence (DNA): TGTGCCAGCAGTGAAGGGCCAGGGGGCTCACCCCTCCACTTT.

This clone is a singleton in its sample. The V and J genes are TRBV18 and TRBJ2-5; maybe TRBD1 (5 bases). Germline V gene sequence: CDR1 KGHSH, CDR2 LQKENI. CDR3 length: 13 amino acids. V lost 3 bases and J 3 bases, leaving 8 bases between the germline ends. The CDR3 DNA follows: TGTGCCAGCTCACCGGGGCAAGAAGAGACCCAGTACTTC. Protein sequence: CASSPGQEETQYF.

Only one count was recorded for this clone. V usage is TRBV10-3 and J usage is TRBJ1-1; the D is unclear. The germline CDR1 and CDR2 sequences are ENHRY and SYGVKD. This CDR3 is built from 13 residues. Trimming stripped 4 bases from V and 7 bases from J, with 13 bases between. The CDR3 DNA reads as TGTGCCATCAGTGTCGGCCCCGGGGTTGAAGCTTTCTTT. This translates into CAISVGPGVEAFF.

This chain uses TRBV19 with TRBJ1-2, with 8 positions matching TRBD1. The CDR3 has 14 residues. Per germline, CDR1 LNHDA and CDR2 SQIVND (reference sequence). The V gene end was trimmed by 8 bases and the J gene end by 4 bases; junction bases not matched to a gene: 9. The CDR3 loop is CASRFGQGSYGYTF. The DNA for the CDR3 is TGTGCCAGTCGGTTCGGACAGGGATCCTATGGCTACACCTTC.

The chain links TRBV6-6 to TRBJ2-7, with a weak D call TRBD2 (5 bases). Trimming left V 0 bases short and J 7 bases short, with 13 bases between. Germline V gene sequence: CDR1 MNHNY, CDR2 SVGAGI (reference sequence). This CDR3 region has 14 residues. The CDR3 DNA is TGTGCCAGCAGTTACTCCCCCCGGGGAGTAGAGCAGTACTTC. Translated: CASSYSPRGVEQYF.

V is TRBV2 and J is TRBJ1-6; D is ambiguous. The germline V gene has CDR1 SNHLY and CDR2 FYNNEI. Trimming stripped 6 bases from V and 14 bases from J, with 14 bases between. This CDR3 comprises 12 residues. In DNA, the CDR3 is TGTGCCAGCAGCTCGGGGTACACAACCCTCCACTTT. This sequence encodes CASSSGYTTLHF. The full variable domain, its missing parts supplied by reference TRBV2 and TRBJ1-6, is EPEVTQTPSHQVTQMGQEVILRCVPISNHLYFYWYRQILGQKVEFLVSFYNNEISEKSEIFDDQFSVERPDGSNFTLKIRSTKLEDSAMYFCASSSGYTTLHFGNGTRLTVT.

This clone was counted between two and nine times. CDR3 sequence reads: CASSANSRGTRFYEQYF. Here the CDR3 DNA reads TGTGCCAGCAGTGCCAACTCTCGCGGGACTAGATTCTACGAGCAGTACTTC. V and J are TRBV6-1 and TRBJ2-7; 8 positions match TRBD2. Germline loops: CDR1 MNHNS, CDR2 SASEGT. Trimming cost V 4 bases and J 3 bases; bases outside gene matches: 14. The CDR3 is 17 amino acids.

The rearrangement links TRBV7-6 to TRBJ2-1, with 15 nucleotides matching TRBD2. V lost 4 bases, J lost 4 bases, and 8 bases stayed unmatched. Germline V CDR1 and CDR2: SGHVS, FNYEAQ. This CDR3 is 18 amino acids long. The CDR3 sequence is CASSSGTSGGLGYNEQFF. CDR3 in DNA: TGTGCCAGCAGCTCGGGGACTAGCGGGGGGCTAGGGTACAATGAGCAGTTCTTC. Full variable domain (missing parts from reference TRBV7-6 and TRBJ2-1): GAGVSQSPRYKVTKRGQDVALRCDPISGHVSLYWYRQALGQGPEFLTYFNYEAQQDKSGLPNDRFSAERPEGSISTLTIQRTEQRDSAMYRCASSSGTSGGLGYNEQFFGPGTRLTVL.

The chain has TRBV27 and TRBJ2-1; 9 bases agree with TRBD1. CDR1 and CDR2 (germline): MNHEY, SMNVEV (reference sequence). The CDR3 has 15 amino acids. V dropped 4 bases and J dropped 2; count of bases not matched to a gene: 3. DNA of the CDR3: TGTGCCAGCAGTTCCGGGACAGGGCCCTACAATGAGCAGTTCTTC. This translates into CASSSGTGPYNEQFF.

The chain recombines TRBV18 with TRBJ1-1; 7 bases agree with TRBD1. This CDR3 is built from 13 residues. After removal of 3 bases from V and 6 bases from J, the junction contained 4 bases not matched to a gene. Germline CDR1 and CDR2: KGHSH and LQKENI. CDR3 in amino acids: CASSPRDRSEAFF. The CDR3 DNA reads TGTGCCAGCTCACCTAGGGACAGATCTGAAGCTTTCTTT.

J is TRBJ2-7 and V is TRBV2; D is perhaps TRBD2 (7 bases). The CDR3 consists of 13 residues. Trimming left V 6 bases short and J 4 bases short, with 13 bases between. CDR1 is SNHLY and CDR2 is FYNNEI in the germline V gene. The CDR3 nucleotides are TGTGCCAGCAGGCCCAGGGGAGGGTACGAGCAGTACTTC. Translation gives CASRPRGGYEQYF.

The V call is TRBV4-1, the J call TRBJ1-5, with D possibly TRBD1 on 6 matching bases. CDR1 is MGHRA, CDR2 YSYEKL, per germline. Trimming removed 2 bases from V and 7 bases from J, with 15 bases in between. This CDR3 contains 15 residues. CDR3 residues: CASSQTGQTYQPQHF. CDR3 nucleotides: TGCGCCAGCAGCCAAACAGGACAGACTTACCAGCCCCAGCATTTT.